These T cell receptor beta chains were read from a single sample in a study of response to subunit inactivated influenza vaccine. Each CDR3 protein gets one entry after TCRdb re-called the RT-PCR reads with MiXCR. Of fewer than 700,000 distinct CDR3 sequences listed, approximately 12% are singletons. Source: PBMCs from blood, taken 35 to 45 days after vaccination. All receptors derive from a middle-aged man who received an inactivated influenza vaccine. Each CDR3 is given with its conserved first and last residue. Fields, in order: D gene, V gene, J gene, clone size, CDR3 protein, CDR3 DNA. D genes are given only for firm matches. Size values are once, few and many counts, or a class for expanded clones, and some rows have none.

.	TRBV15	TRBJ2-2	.	CATSRDLGDSNTGELFF	TGTGCCACCAGCAGAGATTTGGGGGACTCGAACACCGGGGAGCTGTTTTTT
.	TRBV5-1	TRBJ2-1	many	CASSLEAVQVEQFF	TGCGCCAGCAGCTTGGAGGCGGTACAAGTTGAGCAGTTCTTC
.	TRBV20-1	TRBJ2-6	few	CSARTSGANVLTF	TGCAGTGCTAGAACCTCTGGGGCCAACGTCCTGACTTTC
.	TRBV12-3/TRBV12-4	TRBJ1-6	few	CASSLASRHSPLHF	TGTGCCAGCAGTTTAGCGTCCCGTCATTCACCCCTCCACTTT
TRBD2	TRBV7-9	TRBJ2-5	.	CASRTHLMSGGRETQYF	TGTGCCAGCAGAACCCACCTTATGAGCGGGGGGAGGGAGACCCAGTACTTC
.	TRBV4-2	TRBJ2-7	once	CASSQEGLGYEQYF	TGTGCCAGCAGCCAAGAAGGCCTTGGCTACGAGCAGTACTTC
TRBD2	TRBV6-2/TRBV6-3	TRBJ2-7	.	CASSYRLAEYSYEQYF	TGTGCCAGCAGTTACAGACTAGCGGAATACTCCTACGAGCAGTACTTC
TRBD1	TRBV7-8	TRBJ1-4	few	CASSPVPGQGSREKLFF	TGTGCCAGCAGCCCAGTCCCGGGACAGGGTTCAAGGGAAAAACTGTTTTTT
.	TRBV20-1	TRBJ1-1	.	CSARGPPEAFF	TGCAGTGCCAGAGGACCCCCTGAAGCTTTCTTT
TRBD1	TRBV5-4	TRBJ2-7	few	CASGQGLNYEQYF	TGTGCCAGCGGACAGGGGCTTAACTACGAGCAGTACTTC
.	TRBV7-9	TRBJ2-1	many	CASSLEGYEQFF	TGTGCCAGCAGCTTAGAGGGGTATGAGCAGTTCTTC
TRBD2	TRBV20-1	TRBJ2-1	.	CSARLAGGWDEQFF	TGCAGTGCGAGACTAGCGGGGGGGTGGGATGAGCAGTTCTTC
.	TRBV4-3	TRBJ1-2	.	CASSQTPSSGGYTF	TGCGCCAGCAGCCAGACCCCCTCGTCGGGGGGCTACACCTTC
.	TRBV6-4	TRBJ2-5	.	CASVGAWETQYF	TGTGCCAGTGTTGGAGCCTGGGAGACCCAGTACTTC
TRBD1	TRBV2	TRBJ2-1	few	CASRPGQGRNEQFF	TGTGCCAGCAGACCGGGACAGGGAAGGAATGAGCAGTTCTTC
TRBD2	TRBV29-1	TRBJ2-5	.	CSVDGLAQETQYF	TGCAGCGTTGATGGACTAGCGCAAGAGACCCAGTACTTC
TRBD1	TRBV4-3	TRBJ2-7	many	CASSPSKTGTYEQYF	TGCGCCAGCAGCCCCTCGAAGACAGGGACCTACGAGCAGTACTTC
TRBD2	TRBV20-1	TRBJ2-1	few	CSARDPSGGAFYNEQFF	TGCAGTGCTAGAGATCCCAGCGGGGGGGCTTTTTACAATGAGCAGTTCTTC
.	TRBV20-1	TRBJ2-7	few	CSARDPQGGSYEQYF	TGCAGTGCTAGAGATCCCCAGGGGGGCTCCTACGAGCAGTACTTC
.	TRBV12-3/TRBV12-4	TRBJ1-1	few	CASSPLGFEAFF	TGTGCCAGCAGCCCACTGGGCTTTGAAGCTTTCTTT
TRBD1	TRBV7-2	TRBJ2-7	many	CASRPDRGEQYF	TGTGCCAGCAGACCCGACAGGGGCGAGCAGTACTTC
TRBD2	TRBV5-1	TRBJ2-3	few	CASSLEGAGSTDTQYF	TGCGCCAGCAGCTTGGAAGGAGCGGGGAGCACAGATACGCAGTATTTT
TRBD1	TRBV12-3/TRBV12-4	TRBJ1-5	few	CASSSGQGLQPQHF	TGTGCCAGCAGTAGTGGACAGGGCCTACAGCCCCAGCATTTT
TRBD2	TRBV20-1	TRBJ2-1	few	CSARKGLAGDFYNEQFF	TGCAGTGCTAGAAAGGGACTAGCGGGAGATTTCTACAATGAGCAGTTCTTC
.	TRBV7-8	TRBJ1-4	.	CASSSTEGTNEKLFF	TGTGCCAGCAGCTCGACCGAGGGAACTAATGAAAAACTGTTTTTT
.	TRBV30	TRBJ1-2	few	CAWSVGGGYTF	TGTGCCTGGAGTGTGGGGGGCGGCTACACCTTC
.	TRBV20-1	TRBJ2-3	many	CSARGGTGTDTQYF	TGCAGTGCTAGAGGCGGGACGGGAACAGATACGCAGTATTTT